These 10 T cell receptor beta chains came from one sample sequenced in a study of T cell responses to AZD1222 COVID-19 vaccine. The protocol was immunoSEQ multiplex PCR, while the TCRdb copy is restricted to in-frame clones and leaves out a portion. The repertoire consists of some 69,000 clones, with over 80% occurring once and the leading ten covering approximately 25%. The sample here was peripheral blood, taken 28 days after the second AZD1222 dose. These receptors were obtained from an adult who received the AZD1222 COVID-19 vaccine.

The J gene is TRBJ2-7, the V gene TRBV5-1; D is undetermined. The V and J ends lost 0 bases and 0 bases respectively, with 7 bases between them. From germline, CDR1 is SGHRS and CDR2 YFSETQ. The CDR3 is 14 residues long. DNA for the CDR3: TGCGCCAGCAGCTTGGACTACCACTCCTACGAGCAGTACTTC. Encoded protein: CASSLDYHSYEQYF.

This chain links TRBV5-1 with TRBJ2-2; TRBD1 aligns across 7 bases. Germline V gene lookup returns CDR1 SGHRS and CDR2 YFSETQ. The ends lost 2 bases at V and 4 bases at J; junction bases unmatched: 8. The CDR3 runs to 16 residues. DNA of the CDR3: TGCGCCAGCAGCTTAATGACAGGGTTGGGCACCGGGGAGCTGTTTTTT. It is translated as CASSLMTGLGTGELFF.

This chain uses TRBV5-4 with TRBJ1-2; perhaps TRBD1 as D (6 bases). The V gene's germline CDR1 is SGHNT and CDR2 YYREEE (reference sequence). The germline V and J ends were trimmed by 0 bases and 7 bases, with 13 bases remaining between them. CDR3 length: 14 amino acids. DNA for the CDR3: TGTGCCAGCAGCTTGGTTGGAGGGGGAATTGGCTACACCTTC. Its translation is CASSLVGGGIGYTF.

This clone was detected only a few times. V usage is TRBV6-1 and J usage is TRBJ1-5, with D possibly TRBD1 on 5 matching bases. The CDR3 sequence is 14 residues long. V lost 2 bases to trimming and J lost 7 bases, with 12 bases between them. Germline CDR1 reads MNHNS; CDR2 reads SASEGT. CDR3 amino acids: CASSEHGKGQPQHF. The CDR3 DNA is TGTGCCAGCAGTGAACACGGGAAGGGGCAGCCCCAGCATTTT.

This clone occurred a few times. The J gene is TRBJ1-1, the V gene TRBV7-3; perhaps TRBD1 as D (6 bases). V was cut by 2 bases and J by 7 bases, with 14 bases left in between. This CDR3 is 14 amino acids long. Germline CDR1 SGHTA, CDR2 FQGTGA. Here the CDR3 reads CASSLYQGRGEAFF. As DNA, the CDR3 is TGTGCCAGCAGCTTATACCAGGGGAGGGGTGAAGCTTTCTTT.

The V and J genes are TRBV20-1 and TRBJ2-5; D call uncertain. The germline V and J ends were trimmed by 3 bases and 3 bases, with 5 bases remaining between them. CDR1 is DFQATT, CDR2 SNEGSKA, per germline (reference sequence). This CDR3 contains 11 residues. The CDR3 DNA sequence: TGCAGTGCTAGTAAGGAAGAGACCCAGTACTTC. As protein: CSASKEETQYF.

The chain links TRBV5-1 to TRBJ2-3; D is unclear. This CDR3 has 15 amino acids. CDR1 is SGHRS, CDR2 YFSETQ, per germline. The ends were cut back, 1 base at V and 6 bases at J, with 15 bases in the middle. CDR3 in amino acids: CASSLHPVNSDTQYF. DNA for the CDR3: TGCGCCAGCAGCTTGCACCCGGTCAATAGCGATACGCAGTATTTT.

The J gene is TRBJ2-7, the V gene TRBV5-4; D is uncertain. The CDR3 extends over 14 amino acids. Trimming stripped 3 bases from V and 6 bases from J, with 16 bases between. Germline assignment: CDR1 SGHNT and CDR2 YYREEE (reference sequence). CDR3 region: CASSSQYRAAEQYF. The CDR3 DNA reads TGTGCCAGCAGCTCGCAATACCGGGCTGCCGAGCAGTACTTC. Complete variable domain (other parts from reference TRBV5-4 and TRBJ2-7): ETGVTQSPTHLIKTRGQQVTLRCSSQSGHNTVSWYQQALGQGPQFIFQYYREEENGRGNFPPRFSGLQFPNYSSELNVNALELDDSALYLCASSSQYRAAEQYFGPGTRLTVT.

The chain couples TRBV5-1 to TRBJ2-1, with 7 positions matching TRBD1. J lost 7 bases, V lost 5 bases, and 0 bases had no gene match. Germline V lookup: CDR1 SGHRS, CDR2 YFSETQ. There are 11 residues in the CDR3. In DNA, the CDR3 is TGCGCCAGCAGACAGGGGAATGAGCAGTTCTTC. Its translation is CASRQGNEQFF.

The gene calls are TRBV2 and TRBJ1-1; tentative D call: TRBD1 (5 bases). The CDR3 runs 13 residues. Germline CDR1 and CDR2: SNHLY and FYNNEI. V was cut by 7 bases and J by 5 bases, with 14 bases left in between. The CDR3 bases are TGTGCCAGCATGAAAGAGGGGAGGACTGAAGCTTTCTTT. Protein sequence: CASMKEGRTEAFF.